These T cell receptor beta chains were read from a single sample in a study of blood T cell repertoires in COVID-19. Method: immunoSEQ multiplex PCR; TCRdb's copy keeps in-frame clones and lacks some. The sample lists about 140,000 clones, roughly 86% occurring once. What was sequenced was peripheral blood. Source of these receptors: a woman aged 60 to 75 with acute or convalescent COVID-19. Each CDR3 is given with its conserved first and last residue. A D gene is named only where the DNA matches it firmly. The size entry is marked missing in some rows and otherwise reads once, few, many or a size class.

J | V | size | D | CDR3 | DNA
TRBJ2-2 | TRBV19 | NA | NA | CASSTRSGGTGELFF | TGTGCCAGTAGTACCCGGTCAGGAGGCACCGGGGAGCTGTTTTTT
TRBJ1-1 | TRBV4-3 | NA | NA | CASSSFTGTNTEAFF | TGCGCCAGCAGCTCGTTTACAGGTACAAACACTGAAGCTTTCTTT
TRBJ1-1 | TRBV7-2 | once | NA | CASSLDRVEAFF | TGTGCCAGCAGCTTAGACAGGGTCGAAGCTTTCTTT
TRBJ2-5 | TRBV11-3 | NA | NA | CASSLVRLAGTQYF | TGTGCCAGCAGCTTAGTAAGGCTAGCAGGGACCCAGTACTTC
TRBJ2-3 | TRBV15 | NA | NA | CATTDSAVRDTQYF | TGTGCCACCACGGATAGCGCGGTGAGGGATACGCAGTATTTT
TRBJ2-2 | TRBV28 | NA | NA | CASGGVRAGELFF | TGTGCCAGCGGCGGAGTCAGAGCTGGGGAGCTGTTTTTT
TRBJ2-2 | TRBV4-2 | few | TRBD2 | CASSLAGANTGELFF | TGTGCCAGCAGCCTAGCGGGGGCGAACACCGGGGAGCTGTTTTTT
TRBJ1-5 | TRBV20-1 | few | NA | CSASLGGSGQPQHF | TGCAGTGCTAGTCTCGGGGGGTCCGGTCAGCCCCAGCATTTT
TRBJ2-7 | TRBV2 | NA | NA | CASTVASRYEQYF | TGTGCCAGCACGGTGGCTAGTCGCTACGAGCAGTACTTC
TRBJ2-5 | TRBV10-3 | NA | TRBD2 | CAINSGGEAWETQYF | TGTGCCATCAACAGCGGGGGGGAAGCGTGGGAGACCCAGTACTTC
TRBJ2-7 | TRBV4-2 | NA | TRBD1 | CASSQTGTGVHEQYF | TGTGCCAGCAGCCAAACCGGGACAGGGGTCCACGAGCAGTACTTC
TRBJ2-5 | TRBV25-1 | NA | NA | CASSDPNQETQYF | TGTGCCAGCAGTGACCCCAACCAAGAGACCCAGTACTTC
TRBJ2-1 | TRBV9 | NA | TRBD2 | CASSVVGGGAFEQFF | TGTGCCAGCAGCGTAGTAGGCGGGGGGGCGTTTGAGCAGTTCTTC
TRBJ2-2 | TRBV27 | NA | TRBD2 | CASSKGGLAFAGELFF | TGTGCCAGCAGTAAGGGCGGACTAGCGTTCGCCGGGGAGCTGTTTTTT
TRBJ2-2 | TRBV4-2 | NA | TRBD2 | CASSHDKLAGQTGELFF | TGTGCCAGCAGCCACGACAAACTAGCGGGGCAAACCGGGGAGCTGTTTTTT
TRBJ2-2 | TRBV12-1 | NA | NA | CASSFGLAGDLKAGELFF | TGTGCCAGCAGCTTCGGTCTAGCGGGGGACCTGAAGGCCGGGGAGCTGTTTTTT
TRBJ2-7 | TRBV15 | NA | NA | CATSRAFTTGTLQGYEQYF | TGTGCCACCAGCAGAGCTTTTACCACCGGGACTCTCCAAGGCTACGAGCAGTACTTC
TRBJ2-3 | TRBV10-3 | NA | TRBD2 | CAISGVQGGSTDTQYF | TGTGCCATCAGTGGGGTGCAGGGAGGGAGCACAGATACGCAGTATTTT
TRBJ1-6 | TRBV6-5 | NA | TRBD1 | CASVTGGFNNSPLHF | TGTGCCAGCGTTACAGGGGGCTTTAATAATTCACCCCTCCACTTT
TRBJ2-1 | TRBV19 | NA | TRBD1 | CASSSQDRTLNNEQFF | TGTGCCAGTAGTAGCCAGGACAGGACGCTAAACAATGAGCAGTTCTTC
TRBJ2-1 | TRBV5-1 | NA | NA | CASSYSGEHYNEQFF | TGCGCCAGCAGCTACTCAGGGGAGCACTACAATGAGCAGTTCTTC
TRBJ2-7 | TRBV4-1 | few | TRBD1 | CASSLTPGQGANEQYF | TGCGCCAGCAGCCTAACACCGGGACAGGGGGCAAACGAGCAGTACTTC
TRBJ2-1 | TRBV27 | NA | TRBD2 | CASSLGTSGGNEQFF | TGTGCCAGCAGTTTGGGGACTAGCGGGGGGAATGAGCAGTTCTTC
TRBJ2-5 | TRBV19 | NA | NA | CASSRKDIQTQYF | TGTGCCAGTAGTCGGAAGGACATTCAGACCCAGTACTTC